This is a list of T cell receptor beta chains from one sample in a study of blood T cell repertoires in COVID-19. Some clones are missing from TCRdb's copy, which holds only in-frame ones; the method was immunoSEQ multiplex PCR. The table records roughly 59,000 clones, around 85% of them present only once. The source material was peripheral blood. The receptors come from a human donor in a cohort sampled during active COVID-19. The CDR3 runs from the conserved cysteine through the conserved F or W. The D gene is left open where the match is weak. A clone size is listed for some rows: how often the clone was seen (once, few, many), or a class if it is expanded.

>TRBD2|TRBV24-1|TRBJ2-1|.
TGTGCCACCAGTGATGCCGGGACTAGCAAATTCTTC
CATSDAGTSKFF
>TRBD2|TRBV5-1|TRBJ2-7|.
TGCGCCAGCAGCTCCACTGGAATTAGCGGGATCCCCTCCGAGCAGTACTTC
CASSSTGISGIPSEQYF
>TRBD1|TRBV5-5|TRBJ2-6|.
TGTGCCAGCAGCCCGGGACAGAGCTCTGGGGCCAACGTCCTGACTTTC
CASSPGQSSGANVLTF
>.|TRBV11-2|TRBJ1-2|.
TGTGCCAGCAGCTACCTTTTGGGGCGCGATGGCTACACCTTC
CASSYLLGRDGYTF
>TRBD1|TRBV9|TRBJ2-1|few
TGTGCCAGCAGCCCAGGGAGTTGGGGGACAGGGGACAATGAGCAGTTCTTC
CASSPGSWGTGDNEQFF
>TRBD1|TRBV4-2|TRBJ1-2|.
TGTGCCAGCAGCCAAAGGGCGGGACAGGAGGATGGCTACACCTTC
CASSQRAGQEDGYTF
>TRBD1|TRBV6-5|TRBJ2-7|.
TGTGCCAGCCTTGACAGGGGGACTACTTACGAGCAGTACTTC
CASLDRGTTYEQYF
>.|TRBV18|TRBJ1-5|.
TGTGCCAGCTCACCATATACGGGAGGGGACAATCAGCCCCAGCATTTT
CASSPYTGGDNQPQHF
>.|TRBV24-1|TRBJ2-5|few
TGTGCCACCAGTGGAGGTAGCGGGACCCAGTACTTC
CATSGGSGTQYF
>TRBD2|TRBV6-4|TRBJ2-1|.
TGTGCCAGCAGTGTGACTAGCGGGAACTTGGATGAGCAGTTCTTC
CASSVTSGNLDEQFF
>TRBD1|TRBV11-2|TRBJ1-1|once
TGTGCCAGCAGCTTGGGGACAGGACCCACTGAAGCTTTCTTT
CASSLGTGPTEAFF
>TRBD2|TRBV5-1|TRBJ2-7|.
TGCGCCAGCAGCCCTGCCGCTAGCGGGAGTGGTGTGTACGAGCAGTACTTC
CASSPAASGSGVYEQYF
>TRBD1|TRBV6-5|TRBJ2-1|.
TGTGCCAGCAGTCGCACAGGGGACAGGGACAATGAGCAGTTCTTC
CASSRTGDRDNEQFF
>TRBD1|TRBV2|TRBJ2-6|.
TGTGCCAGTGGGGCCGGACAGGGCGTCTCTGGGGCCAACGTCCTGACTTTC
CASGAGQGVSGANVLTF
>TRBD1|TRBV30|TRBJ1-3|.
TGTGCCTGGAGTGTAGGCCAGGGGGCGACCGGAAACACCATATATTTT
CAWSVGQGATGNTIYF
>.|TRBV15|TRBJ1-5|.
TGTGCCACCAGCAGGGGCGGGAATAGCAATCAGCCCCAGCATTTT
CATSRGGNSNQPQHF
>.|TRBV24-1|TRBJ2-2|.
TGTGCCACCAGTGATTTTTGGGGCAACGCGAACACCGGGGAGCTGTTTTTT
CATSDFWGNANTGELFF
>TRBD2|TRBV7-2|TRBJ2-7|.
TGTGCCAGCAGCTTAGCCACGGGAGGGAGGTACGAGCAGTACTTC
CASSLATGGRYEQYF
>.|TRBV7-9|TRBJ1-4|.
TGTGCCAGCAGCTTAGGTGCTCAGGCAAATGAAAAACTGTTTTTT
CASSLGAQANEKLFF
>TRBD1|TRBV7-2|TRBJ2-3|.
TGTGCCAGCAGCTTAGCGGGACAGCTCACAGATACGCAGTATTTT
CASSLAGQLTDTQYF
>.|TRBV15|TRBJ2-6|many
TGTGCCACCAGCCCCGGGATGTCTGGGGCCAACGTCCTGACTTTC
CATSPGMSGANVLTF
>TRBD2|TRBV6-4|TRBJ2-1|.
TGTGCCAGCAATCCATGGGGTCCGGGAGGGCCGAATGAGCAGTTCTTC
CASNPWGPGGPNEQFF
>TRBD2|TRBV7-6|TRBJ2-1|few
TGTGCCAGCAGCTCTATACCGCCGGGACTAGCGGGAGTCAATGAGCAGTTCTTC
CASSSIPPGLAGVNEQFF
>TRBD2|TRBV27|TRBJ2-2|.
TGTGCCAGCAGTCTACGAACTCGACTAGCGGGAGGGCGGGGAAAAACCGGGGAGCTGTTTTTT
CASSLRTRLAGGRGKTGELFF
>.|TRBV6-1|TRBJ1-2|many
TGTGCCAGCAGTGAGGGCTCGGAGGGGTACGACGGCTACACCTTC
CASSEGSEGYDGYTF
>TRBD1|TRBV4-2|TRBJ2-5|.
TGTGCCAGCAGCACCGGACAGGGGGCTAGGGGGGCCCAGTACTTC
CASSTGQGARGAQYF
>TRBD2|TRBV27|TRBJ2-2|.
TGTGCCAGCAGTTTATTTGGGACTAGCGGGAGGCTAGCCGGGGAGCTGTTTTTT
CASSLFGTSGRLAGELFF
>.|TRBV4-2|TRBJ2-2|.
TGTGCCAGCAGCCAGGGGGGAGAGAGGACCGGGGAGCTGTTTTTT
CASSQGGERTGELFF
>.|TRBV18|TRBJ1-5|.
TGTGCCAGCTTACCGGGCGGGGGGAGCAATCAGCCCCAGCATTTT
CASLPGGGSNQPQHF
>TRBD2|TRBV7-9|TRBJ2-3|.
TGTGCCAGCAGCCCTCGAGGTTCTACTAGCGGGAACCCAGATACGCAGTATTTT
CASSPRGSTSGNPDTQYF
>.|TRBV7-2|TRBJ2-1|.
TGTGCCAGCACTCGAGCCGCGAGCTCCTACAATGAGCAGTTCTTC
CASTRAASSYNEQFF
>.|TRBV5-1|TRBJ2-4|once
TGCGCCAGCAGCTTGGGTAATATACAGGGTGGGAACATTCAGTACTTC
CASSLGNIQGGNIQYF
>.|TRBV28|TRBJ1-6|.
TGTGCCTCCCTAGAAGCGTCAGCCTATAATTCACCCCTCCACTTT
CASLEASAYNSPLHF
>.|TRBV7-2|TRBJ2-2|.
TGTGCCAGCAGCTTTGACTTAATAGGAGGGGAGCTGTTTTTT
CASSFDLIGGELFF
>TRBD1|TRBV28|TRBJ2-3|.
TGTGCCAGCAGTGGGACAGGGGGTTTGGATACGCAGTATTTT
CASSGTGGLDTQYF
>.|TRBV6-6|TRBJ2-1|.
TGTGCCAGCAGTTTTATAGGAGCGGCCGACAATGAGCAGTTCTTC
CASSFIGAADNEQFF
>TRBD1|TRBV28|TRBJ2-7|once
TGTGCCAGCCTGGGGACAGGGATTTTATACGAGCAGTACTTC
CASLGTGILYEQYF
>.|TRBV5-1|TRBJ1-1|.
TGCGCCAGCAGCCTAACAGACGGCGCTGAAGCTTTCTTT
CASSLTDGAEAFF
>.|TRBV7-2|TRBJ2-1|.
TGTGCCAGCAGTTCCAGGTGGCGGGGAGAGATGGTCAATGAGCAGTTCTTC
CASSSRWRGEMVNEQFF